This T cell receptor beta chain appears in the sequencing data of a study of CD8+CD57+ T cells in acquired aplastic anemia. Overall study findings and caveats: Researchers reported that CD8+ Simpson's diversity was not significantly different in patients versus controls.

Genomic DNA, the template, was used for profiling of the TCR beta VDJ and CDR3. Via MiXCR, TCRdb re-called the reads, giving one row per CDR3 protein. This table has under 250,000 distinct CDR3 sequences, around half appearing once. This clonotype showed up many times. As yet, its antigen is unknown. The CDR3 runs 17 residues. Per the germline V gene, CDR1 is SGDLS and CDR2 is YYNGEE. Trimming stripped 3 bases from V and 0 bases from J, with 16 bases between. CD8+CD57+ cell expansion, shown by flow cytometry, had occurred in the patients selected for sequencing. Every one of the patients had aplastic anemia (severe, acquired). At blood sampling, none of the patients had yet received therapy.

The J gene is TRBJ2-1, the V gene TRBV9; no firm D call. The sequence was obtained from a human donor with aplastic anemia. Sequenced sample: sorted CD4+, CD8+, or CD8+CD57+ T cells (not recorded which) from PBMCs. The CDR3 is CASSARESPSSYNEQFF. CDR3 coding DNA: TGTGCCAGCAGCGCAAGAGAGAGCCCCAGCTCCTACAATGAGCAGTTCTTC. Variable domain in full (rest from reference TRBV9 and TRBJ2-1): DSGVTQTPKHLITATGQRVTLRCSPRSGDLSVYWYQQSLDQGLQFLIQYYNGEERAKGNILERFSAQQFPDLHSELNLSSLELGDSALYFCASSARESPSSYNEQFFGPGTRLTVL.